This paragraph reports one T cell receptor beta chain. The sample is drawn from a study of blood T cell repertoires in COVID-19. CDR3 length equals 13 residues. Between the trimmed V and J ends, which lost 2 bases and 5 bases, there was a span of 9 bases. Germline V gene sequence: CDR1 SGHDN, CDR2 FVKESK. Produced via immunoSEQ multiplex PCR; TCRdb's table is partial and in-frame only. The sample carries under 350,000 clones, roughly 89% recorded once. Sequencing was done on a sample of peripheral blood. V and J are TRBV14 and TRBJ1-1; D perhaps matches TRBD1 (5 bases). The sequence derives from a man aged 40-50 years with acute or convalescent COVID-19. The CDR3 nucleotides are TGTGCCAGCAGCCAACACCGGGGGACTGAAGCTTTCTTT. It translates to CASSQHRGTEAFF.